This TCR beta chain derives from a study of vaccination effects on CD4 cells after COVID-19. Study information: In the ViraFEST assay, antigen-specific CD4+ clonotypes were identified by expansion after peptide-pool stimulation. For each well, roughly 2 million PBMC were cultured with about 10 IU/ml IL-2 and roughly 10 ug/ml peptides. The study, taken as a whole, reports: Infection-derived and vaccine-derived clones contracted markedly late after vaccination.

A 10-day culture period preceded the isolation of CD4+ T cells. Two doses of BNT162b2 or mRNA-1273 vaccine were administered to participants. Half the medium was swapped for IL-2 medium on days 3 and 7. Looked up from germline, CDR1 is MDHEN and CDR2 is SYDVKM. The CDR3 is 15 amino acids. V lost 6 bases, J lost 4 bases, and 11 bases stayed unmatched. This clone has just one count. Its antigen is unidentified. Some clones are missing from TCRdb's copy, which holds only in-frame ones; the method was immunoSEQ multiplex PCR. The sample includes 50,000 to 70,000 clones, less than 80% of them seen just once.

The sample consisted of CD4+ T cells from PBMCs cultured without peptide, taken after COVID-19 vaccination. This rearrangement joins TRBV28 to TRBJ2-5, with 7 positions matching TRBD2. This sequence originates from a human donor who received a COVID-19 vaccine. The DNA for the CDR3 is TGTGCCAGCAGGACTGGTGGGACTACAGGAGAGACCCAGTACTTC. Protein product: CASRTGGTTGETQYF.